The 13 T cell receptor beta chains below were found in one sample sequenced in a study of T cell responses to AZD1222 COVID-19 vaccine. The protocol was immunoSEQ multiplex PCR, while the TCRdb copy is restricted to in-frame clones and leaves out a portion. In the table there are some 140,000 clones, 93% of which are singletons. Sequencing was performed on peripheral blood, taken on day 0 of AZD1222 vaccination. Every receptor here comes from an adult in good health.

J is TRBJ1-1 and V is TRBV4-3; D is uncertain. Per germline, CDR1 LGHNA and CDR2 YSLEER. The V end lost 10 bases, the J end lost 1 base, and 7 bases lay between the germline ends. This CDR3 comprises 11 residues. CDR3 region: CAIGPNTEAFF. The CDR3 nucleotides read TGCGCCATCGGGCCGAACACTGAAGCTTTCTTT.

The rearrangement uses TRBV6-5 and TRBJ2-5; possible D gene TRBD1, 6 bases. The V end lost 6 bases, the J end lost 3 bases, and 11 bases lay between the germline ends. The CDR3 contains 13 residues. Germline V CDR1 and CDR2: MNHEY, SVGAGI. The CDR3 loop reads CASSQGIKETQYF. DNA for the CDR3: TGTGCCAGCAGCCAGGGGATAAAAGAGACCCAGTACTTC.

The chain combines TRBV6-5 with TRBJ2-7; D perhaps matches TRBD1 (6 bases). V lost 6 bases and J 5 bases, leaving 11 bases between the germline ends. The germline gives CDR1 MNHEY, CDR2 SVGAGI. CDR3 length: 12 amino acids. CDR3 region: CASSRNRDEQYF. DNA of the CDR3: TGTGCCAGCAGCCGGAACAGGGACGAGCAGTACTTC.

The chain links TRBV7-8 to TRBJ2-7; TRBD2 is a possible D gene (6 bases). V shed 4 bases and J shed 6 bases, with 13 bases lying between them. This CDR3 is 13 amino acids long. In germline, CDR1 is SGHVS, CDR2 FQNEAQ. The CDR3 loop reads CASSSRVGGEQYF. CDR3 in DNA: TGTGCCAGCAGCTCCAGGGTGGGAGGCGAGCAGTACTTC.

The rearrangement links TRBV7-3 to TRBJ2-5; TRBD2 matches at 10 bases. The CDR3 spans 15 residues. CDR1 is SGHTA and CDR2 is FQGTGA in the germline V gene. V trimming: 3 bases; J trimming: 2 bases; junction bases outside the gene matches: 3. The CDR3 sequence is CASSFLAGAQETQYF. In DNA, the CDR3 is TGTGCCAGCAGCTTTCTAGCGGGGGCACAAGAGACCCAGTACTTC.

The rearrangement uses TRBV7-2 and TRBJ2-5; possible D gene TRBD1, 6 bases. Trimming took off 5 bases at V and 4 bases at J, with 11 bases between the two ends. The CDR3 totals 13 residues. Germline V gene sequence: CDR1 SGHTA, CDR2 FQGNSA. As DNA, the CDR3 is TGTGCCAGCAGCGGACAGAGCGGAGAGACCCAGTACTTC. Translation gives CASSGQSGETQYF.

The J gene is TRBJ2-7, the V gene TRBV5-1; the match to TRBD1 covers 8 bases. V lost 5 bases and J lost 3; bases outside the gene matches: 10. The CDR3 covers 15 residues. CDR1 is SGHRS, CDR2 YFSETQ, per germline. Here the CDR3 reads CASRFGGTGFYEQYF. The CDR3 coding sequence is TGCGCCAGCAGATTTGGTGGGACAGGATTCTACGAGCAGTACTTC. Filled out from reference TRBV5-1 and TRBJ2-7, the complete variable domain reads KAGVTQTPRYLIKTRGQQVTLSCSPISGHRSVSWYQQTPGQGLQFLFEYFSETQRNKGNFPGRFSGRQFSNSRSEMNVSTLELGDSALYLCASRFGGTGFYEQYFGPGTRLTVT.

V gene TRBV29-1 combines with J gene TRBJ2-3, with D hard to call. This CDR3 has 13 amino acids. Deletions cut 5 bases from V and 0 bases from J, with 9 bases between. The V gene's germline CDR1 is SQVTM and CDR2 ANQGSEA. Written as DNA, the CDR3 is TGCAGCGTTATCCGACTCAGCACAGATACGCAGTATTTT. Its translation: CSVIRLSTDTQYF.

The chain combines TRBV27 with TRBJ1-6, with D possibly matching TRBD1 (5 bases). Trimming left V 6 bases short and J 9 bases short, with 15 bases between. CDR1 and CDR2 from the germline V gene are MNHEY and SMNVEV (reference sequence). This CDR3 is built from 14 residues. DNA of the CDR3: TGTGCCAGCAGCGCTAGTGGGGGGATTTCACCCCTCCACTTT. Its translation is CASSASGGISPLHF.

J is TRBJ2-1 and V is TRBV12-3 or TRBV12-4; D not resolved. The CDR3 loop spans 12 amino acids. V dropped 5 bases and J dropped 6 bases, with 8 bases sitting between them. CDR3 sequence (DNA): TGTGCCAGCAGTCCCGATAGCAATGAGCAGTTCTTC. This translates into CASSPDSNEQFF.

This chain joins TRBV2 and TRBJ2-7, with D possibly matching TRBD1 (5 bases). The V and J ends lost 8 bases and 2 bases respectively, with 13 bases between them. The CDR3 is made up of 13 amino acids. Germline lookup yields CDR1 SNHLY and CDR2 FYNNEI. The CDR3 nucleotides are TGTGCCAGCGCCAGGACAACGGCCTACGAGCAGTACTTC. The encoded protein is CASARTTAYEQYF.

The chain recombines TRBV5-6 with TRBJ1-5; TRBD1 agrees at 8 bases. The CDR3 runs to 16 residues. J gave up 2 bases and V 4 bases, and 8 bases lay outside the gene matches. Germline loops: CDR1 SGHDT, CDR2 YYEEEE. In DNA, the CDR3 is TGTGCCAGCAGCCGTTTAGGACAGGGAGGCAATCAGCCCCAGCATTTT. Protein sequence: CASSRLGQGGNQPQHF.

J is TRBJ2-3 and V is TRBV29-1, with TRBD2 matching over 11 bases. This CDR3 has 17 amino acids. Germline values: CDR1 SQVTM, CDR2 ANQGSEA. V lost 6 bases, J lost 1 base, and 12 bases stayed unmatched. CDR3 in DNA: TGCAGCGTCTTCGGGACTAGCGGACCCCGGGGCACAGATACGCAGTATTTT. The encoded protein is CSVFGTSGPRGTDTQYF.